Below, 27 T cell receptor beta chains from the same sample are listed, as sequenced in a study of blood T cell repertoires in COVID-19. The repertoire was sequenced with immunoSEQ multiplex PCR; TCRdb's copy has only in-frame clones and lacks some. This repertoire shows about 300,000 clones, 87% found once; its top ten account for over 1.2%. Sequences were obtained from peripheral blood. The receptors were sampled from a woman aged 35 to 49 who had recovered from COVID-19.

J is TRBJ1-2 and V is TRBV13, with TRBD1 matching 7 bases. The CDR3 has 12 residues. V lost 4 bases, J lost 7 bases, and 3 bases stayed unmatched. The germline V gene has CDR1 PRHDT and CDR2 FYEKMQ (reference sequence). The CDR3 region is CASSSYRGGYTF. CDR3 DNA sequence: TGTGCCAGCAGCTCCTACAGGGGTGGCTACACCTTC.

The chain links TRBV21-1 to TRBJ2-5; the D call TRBD2 from the table was never checked on the DNA. TRBV21-1 is recorded as a pseudogene. The CDR3 has 17 amino acids. As DNA, the CDR3 is TGTGCCAGCAGCAAAATTAGCGGGGGGGCCACGGCAGAGACCCAGTACTTC. Its protein product is CASSKISGGATAETQYF.

This clone was counted between two and nine times. The CDR3 region is CASSEWEDTGELFF. The CDR3, as DNA: TGTGCCAGCAGTGAGTGGGAGGACACCGGGGAGCTGTTTTTT. The rearrangement joins TRBV2 to TRBJ2-2; tentatively, D is TRBD2 (6 bases). V lost 3 bases to trimming and J lost 3 bases, with 8 bases between them. CDR1 is SNHLY, CDR2 FYNNEI, per germline. This CDR3 has 14 residues.

The CDR3 loop reads CASSLSGLDYNTEAFF. As DNA, the CDR3 is TGTGCCAGCAGTTTATCCGGGTTGGACTACAACACTGAAGCTTTCTTT. The chain combines TRBV27 with TRBJ1-1; D remains ambiguous. The CDR3 contains 16 residues. Trimming took off 0 bases at V and 2 bases at J, with 13 bases between the two ends. CDR1 and CDR2 (germline): MNHEY, SMNVEV (reference sequence).

The chain employs TRBV9 and TRBJ1-2; D remains unclear. Germline V lookup: CDR1 SGDLS, CDR2 YYNGEE. Deletions cut 5 bases from V and 10 bases from J, with 12 bases between. There are 11 residues in the CDR3. CDR3 amino acids: CASRSGSDYTF. The CDR3 coding sequence is TGTGCCAGCAGGAGCGGGTCTGACTACACCTTC.

The chain links TRBV5-6 to TRBJ1-2; weak D call: TRBD1 (6 bases). The CDR3 is made up of 14 amino acids. The germline V gene has CDR1 SGHDT and CDR2 YYEEEE. Trimming took 0 bases from V and 4 from J, leaving 10 bases between them. CDR3 coding DNA: TGTGCCAGCAGCTTGGGGCAGGGGTTCTATGGCTACACCTTC. This sequence encodes CASSLGQGFYGYTF.

The chain combines TRBV7-2 with TRBJ2-7, with TRBD2 identical over 8 bases. This CDR3 is 16 amino acids long. J was trimmed by 0 bases and V by 5 bases; bases with no gene match: 9. CDR1 and CDR2 (germline): SGHTA, FQGNSA. In DNA form, the CDR3 reads TGTGCCAGCAGCCCAGCCGGCGGGGGGTCCTCCTACGAGCAGTACTTC. This codes for CASSPAGGGSSYEQYF.

The chain uses TRBV7-2 and TRBJ1-1, with no clear D. This CDR3 is built from 12 residues. The germline gives CDR1 SGHTA, CDR2 FQGNSA. V was shortened by 5 bases and J by 5 bases, with 9 bases between the two germline ends. This CDR3 reads CASSHPGTEAFF. The CDR3 DNA sequence: TGTGCCAGCAGCCACCCCGGGACTGAAGCTTTCTTT.

This chain uses TRBV30 with TRBJ1-6; D not certain. The germline V gene has CDR1 GTSNPN and CDR2 SVGIG (reference sequence). This CDR3 has 13 residues. Trimming took off 3 bases at V and 7 bases at J, with 10 bases between the two ends. CDR3 DNA sequence: TGTGCCTGGAGCGCAGGAATAAATTCACCCCTCCACTTT. Translated, it gives CAWSAGINSPLHF.

Concerning this clone itself: Its ends do not fully match the called genes, so a read error is possible. The rearrangement links TRBV2 to TRBJ1-2; the D gene is possibly TRBD1 (5 bases). The CDR3 contains 11 residues. Germline values: CDR1 SNHLY, CDR2 FYNNEI. CDR3 sequence: CAGREVRGYTF. The CDR3 region has the DNA TGTGCCGGCAGGGAGGTGCGGGGCTACACCTTC.

V usage is TRBV24-1 and J usage is TRBJ2-5, with D maybe TRBD1 (6 bases). The V and J ends lost 4 bases and 1 base respectively, with 6 bases between them. Germline CDR1 KGHDR, CDR2 SFDVKD. This CDR3 is built from 13 residues. The CDR3 is CATSEGGQETQYF. The CDR3 nucleotides are TGTGCCACCAGTGAAGGGGGCCAAGAGACCCAGTACTTC.

This clone has a handful of counts. CDR3 loop: CAITVRETQYF. The CDR3 DNA reads TGTGCCATCACCGTACGGGAGACCCAGTACTTC. This chain links TRBV10-3 with TRBJ2-5; no definite D call. Trimming took off 7 bases at V and 5 bases at J, with 8 bases between the two ends. The CDR3 is 11 amino acids. The germline gives CDR1 ENHRY, CDR2 SYGVKD.

V and J are TRBV10-2 and TRBJ1-5; no firm D call. Germline V gives CDR1 WSHSY, CDR2 SAAADI. CDR3 length: 14 residues. Trimming took off 8 bases at V and 1 base at J, with 12 bases between the two ends. CDR3 in amino acids: CASRGGISNQPQHF. CDR3 nucleotides: TGCGCCAGCCGCGGAGGGATCAGCAATCAGCCCCAGCATTTT.

This chain joins TRBV19 and TRBJ1-1; 8 nucleotides line up with TRBD1. The CDR3 loop spans 13 amino acids. Germline lookup yields CDR1 LNHDA and CDR2 SQIVND (reference sequence). V lost 4 bases, J lost 6 bases, and 4 bases stayed unmatched. CDR3: CASSTGGAPEAFF. CDR3 DNA: TGTGCCAGTAGTACAGGGGGCGCACCTGAAGCTTTCTTT.

The chain combines TRBV4-1 with TRBJ1-5; D may be TRBD1 (6 bases). Trimming removed 4 bases at V and 0 bases at J, with 13 bases between. The CDR3 runs 16 residues. Germline-derived CDR1 and CDR2 are MGHRA and YSYEKL. CDR3 DNA sequence: TGCGCCAGCAGCCCACGGGACACCCATAGCAATCAGCCCCAGCATTTT. This gives the protein CASSPRDTHSNQPQHF.

The chain couples TRBV10-1 to TRBJ2-1; possible D gene TRBD1, 6 bases. The germline CDR1 and CDR2 sequences are WNHNN and SYGVQD (reference sequence). The V and J ends lost 8 bases and 4 bases respectively, with 15 bases between them. The CDR3 has 14 residues. The DNA of the CDR3 is TGCGCCAGCTCATCCGGGACAACTTACAATGAGCAGTTCTTC. It specifies CASSSGTTYNEQFF.

This rearrangement joins TRBV13 to TRBJ1-2; D is perhaps TRBD1 (6 bases). CDR3 length: 13 residues. V gave up 4 bases and J gave up 4 bases, with 10 bases separating them. The germline gives CDR1 PRHDT, CDR2 FYEKMQ (reference sequence). DNA of the CDR3: TGTGCCAGCAGCTCGACAGGCATCTATGGCTACACCTTC. Its translation is CASSSTGIYGYTF.

This clone was recorded once. The gene calls are TRBV5-4 and TRBJ1-2; D perhaps matches TRBD1 (5 bases). Per the germline V gene, CDR1 is SGHNT and CDR2 is YYREEE (reference sequence). Trimming removed 3 bases at V and 0 bases at J, with 12 bases between. The CDR3 is 15 residues long. In DNA form, the CDR3 reads TGTGCCAGCAGCTCGTTCGGACAAGCTAACTATGGCTACACCTTC. Translating it yields CASSSFGQANYGYTF.

The J gene is TRBJ2-7, the V gene TRBV24-1; D gene ambiguous. The CDR3 covers 12 residues. The V gene lost 8 bases and the J gene lost 3 bases, with 10 bases spanning the gap. CDR1 is KGHDR and CDR2 is SFDVKD in the germline V gene. CDR3 nucleotide sequence: TGTGCCACCATCCTCCTAGGCTACGAGCAGTACTTC. Its protein is CATILLGYEQYF.

The chain carries TRBV4-3 and TRBJ1-2, with 8 bases matching TRBD1. Losses at the gene ends were 4 bases for V and 2 bases for J; bases not matched to a gene: 6. The CDR3 has 15 residues. CDR1 is LGHNA and CDR2 is YSLEER in the germline V gene. This CDR3 is CASSPRTGRNYGYTF. The CDR3 DNA is TGCGCCAGCAGCCCCCGGACAGGGCGGAACTATGGCTACACCTTC.

The gene calls are TRBV29-1 and TRBJ1-4; 8 positions match TRBD1. The CDR3 sequence is 12 residues long. Trimming removed 1 base from V and 8 bases from J; junction bases left unmatched: 0. CDR1 is SQVTM, CDR2 ANQGSEA, per germline. CDR3 nucleotides: TGCAGCGTTGAAGGGGACAGGGAAAAACTGTTTTTT. Translated, it gives CSVEGDREKLFF.

The J gene is TRBJ1-2, the V gene TRBV4-1; 8 nucleotides match TRBD1. V lost 4 bases and J lost 8; bases outside the gene matches: 6. Germline V gene lookup returns CDR1 MGHRA and CDR2 YSYEKL. This CDR3 has 13 residues. This CDR3 reads CASSLGQGLGYTF. The DNA for the CDR3 is TGCGCCAGCAGCCTTGGACAGGGATTGGGCTACACCTTC.

The chain employs TRBV5-4 and TRBJ1-2, with TRBD1 matching over 7 bases. The CDR3 spans 14 residues. Germline V CDR1 and CDR2: SGHNT, YYREEE (reference sequence). Trimming took 0 bases from V and 4 from J; bases not matched to a gene: 3. The CDR3 protein is CASSLVAGGYGYTF. CDR3 DNA sequence: TGTGCCAGCAGCTTGGTCGCAGGGGGCTATGGCTACACCTTC.

This chain uses TRBV6-1 with TRBJ1-3; D gene unclear. CDR1 and CDR2 from the germline V gene are MNHNS and SASEGT. Trimming stripped 3 bases from V and 1 base from J, with 10 bases between. The CDR3 contains 15 residues. The CDR3 is CASSESAGSGNTIYF. The CDR3 DNA follows: TGTGCCAGCAGTGAGTCCGCCGGGTCTGGAAACACCATATATTTT.

V gene TRBV13 combines with J gene TRBJ1-1, with TRBD1 identical over 8 bases. V trimming: 5 bases; J trimming: 8 bases; junction bases outside the gene matches: 16. Germline-derived CDR1 and CDR2 are PRHDT and FYEKMQ (reference sequence). The CDR3 length is 16 residues. CDR3 in DNA: TGTGCCAGCAGCCTCAGACAGGGGCCTAATGCGATGGAAGCTTTCTTT. Its protein product is CASSLRQGPNAMEAFF.

The gene calls are TRBV4-3 and TRBJ2-3; D may be TRBD2 (6 bases). V was pared by 0 bases and J by 0 bases, with 13 bases between. CDR1 LGHNA and CDR2 YSLEER come from the germline V gene. The length of the CDR3 is 17 residues. DNA of the CDR3: TGCGCCAGCAGCCAAGATCTCGGAGGGAAGAGCACAGATACGCAGTATTTT. Its protein is CASSQDLGGKSTDTQYF.

This chain uses TRBV4-1 with TRBJ1-3; TRBD1 might be the D (6 bases). V was pared by 2 bases and J by 0 bases, with 14 bases between. In germline, CDR1 is MGHRA, CDR2 YSYEKL. The CDR3 contains 17 residues. CDR3 nucleotide sequence: TGCGCCAGCAGCCAACTTGGGACGGACAGCTCTGGAAACACCATATATTTT. Amino acids: CASSQLGTDSSGNTIYF.